The 10 T cell receptor beta chains reported below all come from one sample, sequenced in a study of cytomegalovirus exposure and HLA in healthy donors. Primers for the PCR totalled 60 Vbeta and 13 Jbeta. Clones were sequenced by immunoSEQ multiplex PCR, and TCRdb holds only the in-frame ones, with some missing. The sample has about 140,000 clones; about two thirds are singletons. Sequencing input: PBMCs. These receptors were taken from a woman aged 60-75 years in good health and CMV-seropositive.

The V and J genes are TRBV28 and TRBJ1-2; maybe TRBD1 (6 bases). This CDR3 is 15 amino acids long. With 5 bases removed from V and 4 bases from J, the gap between germline ends came to 17 bases. Germline loops: CDR1 MDHEN, CDR2 SYDVKM. The CDR3 spells CASSTSTGLSYGYTF. DNA of the CDR3: TGTGCCAGCAGTACCTCAACAGGGCTCAGCTATGGCTACACCTTC.

The chain is built from TRBV11-1 and TRBJ2-3; D remains ambiguous. The CDR3 spans 15 residues. Trimming cost V 0 bases and J 0 bases, with 7 bases left between them. The V gene's germline CDR1 is SGHAT and CDR2 FQDESV (reference sequence). CDR3 sequence reads: CASSLASTSTDTQYF. CDR3 nucleotides: TGTGCCAGCAGCTTAGCGTCGACTAGCACAGATACGCAGTATTTT.

This sequence joins TRBV5-1 and TRBJ1-2; a weak D match, TRBD1 (5 bases). Germline CDR1 is SGHRS and CDR2 is YFSETQ. The V gene lost 5 bases and the J gene lost 2 bases, with 13 bases spanning the gap. The CDR3 consists of 14 residues. The DNA for the CDR3 is TGCGCCAGCAGTCCCGGAGGGGAAAACTATGGCTACACCTTC. Amino acids: CASSPGGENYGYTF. Filled out from reference TRBV5-1 and TRBJ1-2, the complete variable domain reads KAGVTQTPRYLIKTRGQQVTLSCSPISGHRSVSWYQQTPGQGLQFLFEYFSETQRNKGNFPGRFSGRQFSNSRSEMNVSTLELGDSALYLCASSPGGENYGYTFGSGTRLTVV.

This clone was counted a single time. V is TRBV5-1 and J is TRBJ2-1; the match to TRBD1 covers 7 bases. The CDR3 sequence is 15 residues long. Germline V CDR1 and CDR2: SGHRS, YFSETQ. Germline trimming cut 5 bases from V and 5 bases from J; bases unmatched to any gene: 10. CDR3 protein: CASRATGMGDNEQFF. The CDR3 DNA is TGCGCCAGCAGAGCGACAGGGATGGGGGACAATGAGCAGTTCTTC.

The chain couples TRBV12-5 to TRBJ2-7; maybe TRBD1 (5 bases). The germline V gene encodes CDR1 LGHNT and CDR2 FRNRAP. The CDR3 has 16 amino acids. The germline V and J ends were trimmed by 0 bases and 2 bases, with 14 bases remaining between them. The CDR3 here is CASGLVHPGPAYEQYF. The CDR3 DNA sequence: TGTGCTAGTGGTTTGGTACATCCAGGGCCAGCCTACGAGCAGTACTTC.

The chain combines TRBV13 with TRBJ2-3; 10 positions agree with TRBD2. The CDR3 extends over 15 amino acids. The V segment lost 5 bases and the J segment 8 bases; nucleotides outside the gene matches: 10. Germline loops: CDR1 PRHDT, CDR2 FYEKMQ (reference sequence). CDR3 nucleotide sequence: TGTGCCAGCAGCCCACCAGACCTAGCGGGAGTTACGCAGTATTTT. It specifies CASSPPDLAGVTQYF. Full variable domain (outside the CDR3, taken from reference TRBV13 and TRBJ2-3): AAGVIQSPRHLIKEKRETATLKCYPIPRHDTVYWYQQGPGQDPQFLISFYEKMQSDKGSIPDRFSAQQFSDYHSELNMSSLELGDSALYFCASSPPDLAGVTQYFGPGTRLTVL.

This clone came up a few times. This chain uses TRBV6-8 with TRBJ2-1, with D possibly TRBD1 on 5 matching bases. Germline V gene lookup returns CDR1 MNHGY and CDR2 SAAAGT. V gave up 6 bases and J gave up 7 bases, with 25 bases separating them. The length of the CDR3 is 17 residues. In nucleotides, the CDR3 is TGTGCCAGCAGCCTAGACGAAGGGGATCCCTTTAGAAATGAGCAGTTCTTC. This sequence encodes CASSLDEGDPFRNEQFF.

The V call is TRBV6-6, the J call TRBJ1-5, with TRBD1 matching 7 bases. CDR3 size: 16 residues. The V segment lost 0 bases and the J segment 7 bases; nucleotides outside the gene matches: 9. Germline-derived CDR1 and CDR2 are MNHNY and SVGAGI (reference sequence). The CDR3 loop is CASSYSGRGNSQPQHF. In DNA form, the CDR3 reads TGTGCCAGCAGTTACTCGGGCAGGGGGAATAGCCAGCCCCAGCATTTT.

The J gene is TRBJ2-1, the V gene TRBV2, with D maybe TRBD2 (5 bases). This CDR3 contains 14 residues. V was trimmed by 7 bases and J by 9 bases, leaving 19 bases between them. Per germline, CDR1 SNHLY and CDR2 FYNNEI. The CDR3 region is CASTTFGLEAEQFF. In DNA, the CDR3 is TGTGCCAGCACCACTTTCGGCCTGGAGGCTGAGCAGTTCTTC.

V is TRBV6-5 and J is TRBJ2-7; TRBD1 agrees at 10 bases. V shed 5 bases, J shed 5 bases, and the junction held 6 bases outside the gene matches. From germline, CDR1 is MNHEY and CDR2 SVGAGI. The CDR3 loop spans 14 amino acids. The CDR3 loop is CASSRGTGVHEQYF. The CDR3 bases are TGTGCCAGCAGTCGCGGGACAGGGGTCCACGAGCAGTACTTC.